The rows below give T cell receptor beta chains drawn from one sample of a study of blood T cell repertoires in COVID-19. The assay was immunoSEQ multiplex PCR, and TCRdb's table has in-frame clones only and misses some. Here the sample spans around 140,000 clones, roughly 88% being singletons. Sequenced input: peripheral blood. The receptors originated from a man aged 45-60 years with acute or convalescent COVID-19. CDR3s include the opening cysteine and the closing phenylalanine or tryptophan.

>TRBJ1-2|TRBV6-5
CASSQGVSGYTF
>TRBJ1-5|TRBV18
CASSPGRANQPQHF
>TRBJ2-7|TRBV28
CASSSGDRSYEQYF
>TRBJ2-1|TRBV4-2
CASSVGGGRSEQFF
>TRBJ1-3|TRBV6-5
CASSNNGGARTIYF
>TRBJ2-3|TRBV5-3
CARRHPGTSGSFTDTQYF
>TRBJ2-1|TRBV27
CASSPIAGGYNEQFF
>TRBJ2-7|TRBV28
CASSPRVYEQYF
>TRBJ1-4|TRBV6-5
CASSRHPTNEKLFF
>TRBJ2-3|TRBV10-1
CASRLDPPLAGGLSSTDTQYF
>TRBJ2-5|TRBV19
CASSIQTSGSGLPQYF
>TRBJ2-6|TRBV18
CASSPPAGSGANVLTF
>TRBJ1-2|TRBV5-1
CASSFQGDGYTF
>TRBJ1-1|TRBV28
CASSPRTSWGQAFF
>TRBJ2-3|TRBV6-4
CASSESRAADTQYF
>TRBJ1-4|TRBV7-9
CASSKQGANEKLFF
>TRBJ1-3|TRBV30
CAWRSRPGNTIYF
>TRBJ2-6|TRBV6-5
CASRRPDRTLTF
>TRBJ1-5|TRBV5-8
CASSAGTGVSNQPQHF
>TRBJ1-1|TRBV5-4
CASSLGYQQGYAQAFF
>TRBJ1-1|TRBV5-6
CASSPRPNTEAFF
>TRBJ1-1|TRBV6-5
CASSNDRGYTEAFF
>TRBJ2-2|TRBV5-8
CASSFLRTSSLRTGELFF
>TRBJ1-5|TRBV19
CASRQGALGQPQHF
>TRBJ2-7|TRBV11-2
CASSFPFGGGSYEQYF
>TRBJ1-6|TRBV5-1
CASSLGQGFNSPLHF
>TRBJ1-6|TRBV19
CASSEQVRDSPLHF
>TRBJ1-4|TRBV25-1
CAVGGQSNEKLFF
>TRBJ1-1|TRBV19
CASRTGTNTEAFF
>TRBJ1-2|TRBV29-1
CSAWEGNYGYTF
>TRBJ1-6|TRBV27
CASSLSIRGSPLHF
>TRBJ2-1|TRBV5-4
CASSLPGLQDNEQFF
>TRBJ2-1|TRBV11-3
CASSLVAVSEQFF
>TRBJ1-1|TRBV27
CASSKNRNTEAFF
>TRBJ2-7|TRBV5-4
CASSLIGDRHEQYF
>TRBJ2-2|TRBV5-4
CASSSGQGGTGELFF
>TRBJ2-2|TRBV9
CASSVVGTSTGELFF
>TRBJ1-2|TRBV7-3
CASSLLGGDGGYTF
>TRBJ2-7|TRBV5-1
CASSLVADSGGAYEQYF
>TRBJ1-4|TRBV10-3
CAISGGYRDRGEKLFF
>TRBJ2-7|TRBV3-1/TRBV3-2
CASSSGQGKGFVGEQYF
>TRBJ2-7|TRBV6-5
CASRDSTYEQYF
>TRBJ1-2|TRBV2
CASQTTGANYGYTF
>TRBJ1-1|TRBV10-2
CASSALQGLGTEAFF
>TRBJ1-2|TRBV6-1
CASSEGDMRGYTF
>TRBJ1-1|TRBV4-2
CASSQASNLPGAFF
>TRBJ2-7|TRBV3-1/TRBV3-2
CASSPGQGNYEQYF
>TRBJ2-2|TRBV2
CASRGQGSTGELFF
>TRBJ1-6|TRBV5-6
CASSLDGGNLSPLHF
>TRBJ1-1|TRBV7-9
CASSPRPGTGVAFF
>TRBJ1-5|TRBV28
CASRTTNQPQHF